One sample yielded the 28 T cell receptor beta chains listed below, sequenced in a study of blood T cell repertoires in COVID-19. Assay: immunoSEQ multiplex PCR; the TCRdb copy retains only in-frame clones and omits some. The data contain about 190,000 clones, 89% of them singletons. The source material was peripheral blood. These receptors came from a man aged 35 to 55 with acute or convalescent COVID-19.

This clone has just one count. The chain recombines TRBV6-5 with TRBJ2-5; D remains ambiguous. Germline assignment: CDR1 MNHEY and CDR2 SVGAGI. The CDR3 runs 13 residues. Trimming stripped 5 bases from V and 7 bases from J, with 14 bases between. The CDR3 DNA follows: TGTGCCAGCAGTCCTCCGGATTCGGGGACCCAGTACTTC. Amino acids: CASSPPDSGTQYF.

The chain recombines TRBV30 with TRBJ2-5, with 7 bases lining up with TRBD1. The CDR3 is made up of 16 amino acids. J gave up 1 base and V 1 base, and 9 bases lay outside the gene matches. Per the germline V gene, CDR1 is GTSNPN and CDR2 is SVGIG (reference sequence). CDR3 residues: CAWSEWMSGGQETQYF. The CDR3 DNA reads as TGTGCCTGGAGTGAGTGGATGTCAGGGGGCCAAGAGACCCAGTACTTC.

The chain combines TRBV7-2 with TRBJ1-5, with no clear D. Germline CDR1 and CDR2: SGHTA and FQGNSA. V was cut by 1 base and J by 4 bases, with 8 bases left in between. The CDR3 extends over 14 amino acids. Here the CDR3 reads CASSLGGGNQPQHF. CDR3 in DNA: TGTGCCAGCAGCTTAGGCGGAGGTAATCAGCCCCAGCATTTT.

This clone was picked up one time. The rearrangement links TRBV12-3 or TRBV12-4 to TRBJ1-1; tentative D call: TRBD1 (6 bases). With 3 bases removed from V and 6 bases from J, the gap between germline ends came to 11 bases. The CDR3 is 13 residues long. Written as DNA, the CDR3 is TGTGCCAGCAGTTTTCGGCAGGGGCCTGAAGCTTTCTTT. Translating it yields CASSFRQGPEAFF.

This sequence joins TRBV5-6 and TRBJ2-7; 11 nucleotides match TRBD2. Germline V gives CDR1 SGHDT, CDR2 YYEEEE. V trimming: 4 bases; J trimming: 3 bases; junction bases outside the gene matches: 6. The CDR3 loop spans 15 amino acids. The CDR3 loop is CASSPMGLADYEQYF. CDR3 bases: TGTGCCAGCAGCCCGATGGGACTAGCGGACTACGAGCAGTACTTC.

The CDR3, as DNA: TGTGCCAGCAGCCCGGGATGGTCAGGGGTTCTCGGCGGCTACACCTTC. Translating it yields CASSPGWSGVLGGYTF. The chain links TRBV7-2 to TRBJ1-2; tentatively, D is TRBD1 (6 bases). This CDR3 is built from 16 residues. Germline values: CDR1 SGHTA, CDR2 FQGNSA. V dropped 5 bases and J dropped 8 bases, with 24 bases sitting between them.

The CDR3 bases are TGTGCCAGCAGCCCTACGGGTGGGTCGAACACCGGGGAGCTGTTTTTT. As protein: CASSPTGGSNTGELFF. V is TRBV9 and J is TRBJ2-2; no definite D call. CDR3 length equals 16 residues. Germline V gene sequence: CDR1 SGDLS, CDR2 YYNGEE. Trimming pared 4 bases from V and 0 bases from J, leaving 13 bases between.

As DNA, the CDR3 is TGTGCCAGCAGTTTCGGACACTCAGGGACTGAAGCTTTCTTT. Translating it yields CASSFGHSGTEAFF. The chain joins TRBV27 to TRBJ1-1; a weak D match, TRBD1 (5 bases). The germline V and J ends were trimmed by 3 bases and 5 bases, with 13 bases remaining between them. The CDR3 has 14 amino acids. The V gene's germline CDR1 is MNHEY and CDR2 SMNVEV (reference sequence).

The chain uses TRBV6-2 or TRBV6-3 and TRBJ2-3, with 13 positions matching TRBD2. After removal of 4 bases from V and 0 bases from J, the junction contained 7 bases not matched to a gene. Germline V CDR1 and CDR2: MNHEY, SVGEGT. The CDR3 has 18 residues. The CDR3 DNA reads TGTGCCAGCAGTTTCCGACTAGCGGGGGGTTCTAGCACAGATACGCAGTATTTT. This gives the protein CASSFRLAGGSSTDTQYF.

V usage is TRBV29-1 and J usage is TRBJ2-7, with D possibly TRBD1 on 5 matching bases. CDR3 length: 13 amino acids. Germline CDR1 reads SQVTM; CDR2 reads ANQGSEA. The germline V and J ends were trimmed by 2 bases and 2 bases, with 10 bases remaining between them. The CDR3 bases are TGCAGCGTTGAATCAGGACAACCCTACGAGCAGTACTTC. Translation gives CSVESGQPYEQYF.

This clone was detected once. The V call is TRBV5-6, the J call TRBJ2-2; 10 bases fit TRBD2. Germline-derived CDR1 and CDR2 are SGHDT and YYEEEE. V trimming: 1 base; J trimming: 3 bases; junction bases outside the gene matches: 3. The CDR3 loop spans 16 amino acids. CDR3 in DNA: TGTGCCAGCAGCTTGATAGCGGGGGGATACACCGGGGAGCTGTTTTTT. Amino acid sequence: CASSLIAGGYTGELFF.

In DNA form, the CDR3 reads TGCGCCAGCGGAGGACAGGCTGGGTTTACAGATACGCAGTATTTT. Amino acid sequence: CASGGQAGFTDTQYF. The genes are TRBV10-1 and TRBJ2-3, with TRBD1 identical over 7 bases. CDR3 length: 15 amino acids. The junction had 11 bases not matched to a gene; V was cut back by 8 bases and J by 3 bases. Germline V gene data show CDR1 as WNHNN and CDR2 as SYGVQD (reference sequence).

The CDR3 DNA reads TGTGCCAGCAGCCAAACGGACAGGAATGACAATCAGCCCCAGCATTTT. The encoded protein is CASSQTDRNDNQPQHF. The rearrangement uses TRBV4-2 and TRBJ1-5, with TRBD1 matching over 7 bases. The CDR3 totals 16 residues. The J segment lost 3 bases and the V segment lost 2 bases, leaving 7 bases of the junction unmatched. Germline V gene lookup returns CDR1 LGHNA and CDR2 YNFKEQ.

The J gene is TRBJ2-7, the V gene TRBV3-1 (or the pseudogene TRBV3-2); weak D call: TRBD2 (7 bases). Germline assignment: CDR1 LGHDT and CDR2 YNNKEL (reference sequence). The ends were cut back, 3 bases at V and 5 bases at J, with 11 bases in the middle. The CDR3 has 13 amino acids. The CDR3 nucleotides are TGTGCCAGCAGCCAGGGGGGGCGCAACGAGCAGTACTTC. The encoded protein is CASSQGGRNEQYF.

The chain uses TRBV5-5 and TRBJ2-3; 9 nucleotides align to TRBD1. The V gene's germline CDR1 is SGHKS and CDR2 YYEKEE (reference sequence). V was clipped by 2 bases and J by 6 bases; unmatched bases: 4. CDR3 size: 14 residues. In DNA form, the CDR3 reads TGTGCCAGCAGCTTACAGGGGGCCGAGGATACGCAGTATTTT. Encoded protein: CASSLQGAEDTQYF.

This rearrangement joins TRBV27 to TRBJ1-2; the match to TRBD1 covers 9 bases. The CDR3 has 15 amino acids. V gave up 4 bases and J gave up 1 base; unmatched junction bases: 4. Germline V gene lookup returns CDR1 MNHEY and CDR2 SMNVEV (reference sequence). In DNA form, the CDR3 reads TGTGCCAGCAGTTCGGGACAGGGCATTAACTATGGCTACACCTTC. Its translation: CASSSGQGINYGYTF.

V is TRBV30 and J is TRBJ1-3, with D unresolved. Germline assignment: CDR1 GTSNPN and CDR2 SVGIG (reference sequence). V lost 8 bases and J 0 bases, leaving 11 bases between the germline ends. CDR3 length: 13 amino acids. The CDR3 coding sequence is TGTGCCCGGTTTTCTAGCTCTGGAAACACCATATATTTT. Its protein is CARFSSSGNTIYF.

The chain combines TRBV2 with TRBJ1-6, with a possible D match to TRBD1 (6 bases). The V and J ends lost 2 bases and 6 bases respectively, with 11 bases between them. The CDR3 loop spans 15 amino acids. Germline V gives CDR1 SNHLY, CDR2 FYNNEI. CDR3 coding DNA: TGTGCCAGCAGTGAATTGGGGGGGCTTAATTCACCCCTCCACTTT. Translated, it gives CASSELGGLNSPLHF.

The V and J genes are TRBV5-1 and TRBJ2-1, with 10 bases aligning to TRBD1. V lost 2 bases to trimming and J lost 6 bases; unmatched junction nucleotides: 8. Germline assignment: CDR1 SGHRS and CDR2 YFSETQ. CDR3 length: 16 residues. The CDR3: CASSFLRDRGSNEQFF. The CDR3 DNA reads TGCGCCAGCAGCTTTCTCAGGGACAGGGGAAGCAATGAGCAGTTCTTC.

This chain links TRBV6-2 or TRBV6-3 with TRBJ1-2; the D gene is possibly TRBD1 (5 bases). The germline V and J ends were trimmed by 2 bases and 0 bases, with 7 bases remaining between them. Germline lookup yields CDR1 MNHEY and CDR2 SVGEGT. CDR3 length: 14 residues. CDR3 in amino acids: CASSYATANYGYTF. CDR3 bases: TGTGCCAGCAGTTACGCGACAGCTAACTATGGCTACACCTTC.

The chain couples TRBV15 to TRBJ2-1, with 7 bases lining up with TRBD1. J was trimmed by 8 bases and V by 1 base; bases with no gene match: 8. In germline, CDR1 is LNHNV, CDR2 YYDKDF (reference sequence). This CDR3 has 15 amino acids. CDR3 nucleotide sequence: TGTGCCACCAGCAGAGCACAGACAGGGCCCCATGAGCAGTTCTTC. This sequence encodes CATSRAQTGPHEQFF.

This clone was observed a few times. J is TRBJ2-2 and V is TRBV18; D not certain. The V end lost 5 bases, the J end lost 4 bases, and 8 bases lay between the germline ends. Germline V gene lookup returns CDR1 KGHSH and CDR2 LQKENI. CDR3 size: 13 residues. CDR3 DNA: TGTGCCAGCTCAGAAACAGTCACCGGGGAGCTGTTTTTT. Residues: CASSETVTGELFF.

This clone has just a few counts. The J gene is TRBJ2-2, the V gene TRBV18; 8 bases are a match to TRBD1. CDR1 is KGHSH, CDR2 LQKENI, per germline. V lost 1 base to trimming and J lost 4 bases; unmatched junction nucleotides: 5. The CDR3 is 16 residues long. This CDR3 is CASSPRTGWTTGELFF. The CDR3 DNA reads TGTGCCAGCTCACCACGGACAGGGTGGACCACCGGGGAGCTGTTTTTT.

The chain employs TRBV3-1 (or the pseudogene TRBV3-2) and TRBJ2-6; 9 positions agree with TRBD1. The CDR3 consists of 17 residues. With V trimmed by 1 base and J by 1 base, 2 bases remained unmatched. Germline V gene lookup returns CDR1 LGHDT and CDR2 YNNKEL (reference sequence). The CDR3, as DNA: TGTGCCAGCAGCCAAGCGGGACAGGGATCTGGGGCCAACGTCCTGACTTTC. It codes for CASSQAGQGSGANVLTF.

V usage is TRBV19 and J usage is TRBJ1-1, with D hard to call. V dropped 2 bases and J dropped 1 base, with 8 bases sitting between them. The CDR3 sequence is 14 residues long. Germline lookup yields CDR1 LNHDA and CDR2 SQIVND (reference sequence). CDR3 loop: CASSISAGNTEAFF. In DNA, the CDR3 is TGTGCCAGTAGTATATCCGCCGGGAACACTGAAGCTTTCTTT.

The gene calls are TRBV5-1 and TRBJ2-7, with TRBD1 matching over 9 bases. The CDR3 length is 16 residues. V was pared by 4 bases and J by 4 bases, with 12 bases of the junction left unmatched. Germline CDR1 SGHRS, CDR2 YFSETQ. The CDR3 spells CASSPLTWTGDYEQYF. DNA of the CDR3: TGCGCCAGCAGCCCTTTGACTTGGACAGGGGATTACGAGCAGTACTTC.

V and J are TRBV6-5 and TRBJ1-1; D ambiguous. The V end lost 0 bases, the J end lost 3 bases, and 8 bases lay between the germline ends. Germline-derived CDR1 and CDR2 are MNHEY and SVGAGI. The CDR3 has 14 residues. CDR3 bases: TGTGCCAGCAGTTACTCACCAGTTGACACTGAAGCTTTCTTT. It codes for CASSYSPVDTEAFF.

The chain recombines TRBV7-8 with TRBJ1-4; 11 bases are shared with TRBD1. CDR1 is SGHVS, CDR2 FQNEAQ, per germline. This CDR3 spans 15 amino acids. V shed 5 bases, J shed 5 bases, and the junction held 4 bases outside the gene matches. The CDR3 protein is CASSLWDRGNEKLFF. CDR3 nucleotides: TGTGCCAGCAGCCTTTGGGACAGGGGGAATGAAAAACTGTTTTTT.